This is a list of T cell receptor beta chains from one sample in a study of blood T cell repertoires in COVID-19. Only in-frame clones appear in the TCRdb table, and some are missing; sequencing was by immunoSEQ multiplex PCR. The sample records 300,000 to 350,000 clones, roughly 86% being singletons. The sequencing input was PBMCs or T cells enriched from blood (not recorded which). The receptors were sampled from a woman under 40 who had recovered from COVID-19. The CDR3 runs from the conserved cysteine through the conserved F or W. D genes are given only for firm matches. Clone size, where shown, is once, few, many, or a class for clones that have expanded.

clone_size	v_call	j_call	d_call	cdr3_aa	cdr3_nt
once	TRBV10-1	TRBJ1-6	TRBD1	CASNRGYNSPLHF	TGCGCCAGCAACAGGGGCTATAATTCACCCCTCCACTTT
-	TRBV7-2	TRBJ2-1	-	CASSLRPASAGSNEQFF	TGTGCCAGCAGCTTAAGGCCCGCCTCGGCAGGAAGCAATGAGCAGTTCTTC
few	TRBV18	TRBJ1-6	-	CASSPLPKSSYNSPLHF	TGTGCCAGCTCACCACTGCCGAAGAGCTCCTATAATTCACCCCTCCACTTT
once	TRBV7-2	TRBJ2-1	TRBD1	CASSLDPGTGVREQFF	TGTGCCAGCAGCCTCGACCCCGGGACAGGGGTGCGGGAGCAGTTCTTC
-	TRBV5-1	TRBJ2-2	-	CASSLEGQTGELFF	TGCGCCAGCAGCTTGGAGGGGCAGACCGGGGAGCTGTTTTTT
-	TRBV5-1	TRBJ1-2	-	CASSFDKGSIYGYTF	TGCGCCAGCAGTTTCGACAAAGGGAGCATCTATGGCTACACCTTC
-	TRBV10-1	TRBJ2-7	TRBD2	CASSPGLAGVTPSSYEQYF	TGCGCCAGCAGCCCGGGACTAGCGGGAGTTACCCCCAGCTCCTACGAGCAGTACTTC
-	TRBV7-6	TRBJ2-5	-	CASSLDGVVGTKFAETQYF	TGTGCCAGCAGCTTAGATGGAGTTGTAGGTACTAAATTTGCAGAGACCCAGTACTTC
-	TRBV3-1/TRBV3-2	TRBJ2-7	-	CASSQESRGPQYF	TGTGCCAGCAGCCAAGAATCGCGGGGACCGCAGTACTTC
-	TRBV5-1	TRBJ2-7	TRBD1	CASSSEPGQGRQYF	TGCGCCAGCAGCTCCGAGCCCGGACAGGGCAGGCAGTACTTC
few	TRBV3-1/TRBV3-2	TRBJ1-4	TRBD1	CASSPYRGQVEKLFF	TGTGCCAGCAGCCCATACAGGGGGCAGGTTGAAAAACTGTTTTTT
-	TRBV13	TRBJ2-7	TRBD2	CASSYWTSGSYEQYF	TGTGCCAGCAGCTACTGGACTAGCGGGAGCTACGAGCAGTACTTC
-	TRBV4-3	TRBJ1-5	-	CASSRGLNQPQHF	TGCGCCAGCAGCCGTGGACTTAATCAGCCCCAGCATTTT
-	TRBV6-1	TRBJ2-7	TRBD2	CASSERPSGSEQYF	TGTGCCAGCAGTGAACGGCCTAGCGGGAGTGAGCAGTACTTC
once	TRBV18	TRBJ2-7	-	CASSPQSGLYEQYF	TGTGCCAGCTCACCACAATCAGGACTATACGAGCAGTACTTC
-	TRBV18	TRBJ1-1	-	CASSQTENTEAFF	TGTGCCAGCTCGCAGACAGAGAACACTGAAGCTTTCTTT
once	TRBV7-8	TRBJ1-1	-	CASSYVPEGNTEAFF	TGTGCCAGCAGCTACGTTCCTGAGGGGAACACTGAAGCTTTCTTT
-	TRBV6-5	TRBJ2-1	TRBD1	CASSYQGARNEQFF	TGTGCCAGCAGTTACCAGGGGGCCAGGAATGAGCAGTTCTTC
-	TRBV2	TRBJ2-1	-	CASSEFRDFYYNEQFF	TGTGCCAGCAGTGAGTTCCGGGACTTTTACTACAATGAGCAGTTCTTC
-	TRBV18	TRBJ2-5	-	CASSPVSGSGQETQYF	TGTGCCAGCTCTCCCGTAAGTGGAAGCGGGCAAGAGACCCAGTACTTC
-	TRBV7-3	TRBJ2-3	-	CASSLRQISTDTQYF	TGTGCCAGCAGCTTAAGGCAGATTAGCACAGATACGCAGTATTTT
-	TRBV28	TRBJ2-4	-	CASMNLAKNIQYF	TGTGCCAGCATGAACTTAGCCAAAAACATTCAGTACTTC
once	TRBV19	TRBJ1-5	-	CASRGGDGAQPQHF	TGTGCCAGTAGGGGGGGAGACGGAGCTCAGCCCCAGCATTTT
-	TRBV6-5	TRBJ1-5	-	CASSYSLGGGQPQHF	TGTGCCAGCAGTTACTCGTTGGGGGGAGGGCAGCCCCAGCATTTT
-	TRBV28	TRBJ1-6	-	CASSPHRGNSPLHF	TGTGCCAGCAGTCCCCATAGGGGTAATTCACCCCTCCACTTT
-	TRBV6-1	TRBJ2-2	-	CASSEVTTAQGGELFF	TGTGCCAGCAGTGAAGTGACGACAGCGCAGGGCGGGGAGCTGTTTTTT
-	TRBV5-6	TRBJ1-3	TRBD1	CASSFGQGAYGNTIYF	TGTGCCAGCAGCTTCGGACAGGGGGCCTATGGAAACACCATATATTTT
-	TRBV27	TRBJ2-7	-	CASSQTGYEQYF	TGTGCCTCATCCCAAACAGGCTACGAGCAGTACTTC
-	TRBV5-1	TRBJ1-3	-	CASSPGDVNTIYF	TGCGCCAGCAGCCCAGGGGACGTAAACACCATATATTTT
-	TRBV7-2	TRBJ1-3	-	CASSLDAASGNTIYF	TGTGCCAGCAGCTTAGACGCGGCCTCTGGAAACACCATATATTTT
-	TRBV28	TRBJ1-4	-	CASSSHGAANEKLFF	TGTGCCAGCAGTTCACATGGGGCAGCTAATGAAAAACTGTTTTTT
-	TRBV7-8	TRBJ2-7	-	CASSLELPYEQYF	TGTGCCAGCAGCTTAGAACTTCCCTACGAGCAGTACTTC
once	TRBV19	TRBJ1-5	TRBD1	CASTYYRGPNQPQHF	TGTGCCAGTACCTACTACAGGGGGCCGAATCAGCCCCAGCATTTT
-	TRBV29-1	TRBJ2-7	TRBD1	CSVVLGQGFYEQYF	TGCAGCGTTGTCTTGGGACAGGGGTTCTACGAGCAGTACTTC
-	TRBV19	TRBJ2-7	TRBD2	CASSAGGPYEQYF	TGTGCCAGTTCGGCGGGAGGGCCCTACGAGCAGTACTTC
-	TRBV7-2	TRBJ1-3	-	CASSFRAGNTIYF	TGTGCCAGCAGCTTTCGGGCTGGAAACACCATATATTTT
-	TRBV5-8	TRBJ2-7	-	CASSLRSSYEQYF	TGTGCCAGCAGCTTACGGAGCTCCTACGAGCAGTACTTC
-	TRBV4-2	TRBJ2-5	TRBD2	CASSQATGTSGNQETQYF	TGTGCCAGCAGCCAAGCTACAGGGACTAGCGGAAACCAAGAGACCCAGTACTTC
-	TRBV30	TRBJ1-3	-	CAWSVREPKGTGNTIYF	TGTGCCTGGAGTGTACGGGAGCCTAAGGGGACTGGAAACACCATATATTTT
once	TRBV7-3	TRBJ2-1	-	CASSRGRGSYNEQFF	TGTGCCAGCAGTCGAGGTCGGGGTTCCTACAATGAGCAGTTCTTC
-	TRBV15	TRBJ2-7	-	CATSRDRGFTYEQYF	TGTGCCACCAGCAGAGATCGGGGATTTACCTACGAGCAGTACTTC
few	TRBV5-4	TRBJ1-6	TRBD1	CASSFYRGNSPLHF	TGTGCCAGCAGCTTTTACAGGGGGAATTCACCCCTCCACTTT
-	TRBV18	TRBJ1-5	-	CASSPSGAHQPQHF	TGTGCCAGCTCACCGTCAGGGGCCCATCAGCCCCAGCATTTT
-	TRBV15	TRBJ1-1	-	CATSMDSFQIGAFF	TGTGCCACCAGCATGGACAGTTTCCAGATTGGAGCTTTCTTT
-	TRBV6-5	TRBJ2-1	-	CASKWRDSYNEQFF	TGTGCCAGCAAATGGCGGGATTCCTACAATGAGCAGTTCTTC
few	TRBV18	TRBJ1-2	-	CASSPLEGENYGYTF	TGTGCCAGCTCACCTCTAGAGGGGGAAAACTATGGCTACACCTTC
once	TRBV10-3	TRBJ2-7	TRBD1	CAISNRQGHEQYF	TGTGCCATCAGTAATCGACAGGGCCACGAGCAGTACTTC
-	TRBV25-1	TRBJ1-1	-	CASTLMRGGEAFF	TGTGCCAGCACCTTAATGAGGGGGGGAGAAGCTTTCTTT
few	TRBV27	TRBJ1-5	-	CASSLRGWNQPQHF	TGTGCCAGCAGTTTGCGGGGTTGGAATCAGCCCCAGCATTTT
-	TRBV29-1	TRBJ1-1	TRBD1	CSVSPRTGVRTEAFF	TGCAGCGTTAGTCCCCGGACAGGGGTACGGACTGAAGCTTTCTTT